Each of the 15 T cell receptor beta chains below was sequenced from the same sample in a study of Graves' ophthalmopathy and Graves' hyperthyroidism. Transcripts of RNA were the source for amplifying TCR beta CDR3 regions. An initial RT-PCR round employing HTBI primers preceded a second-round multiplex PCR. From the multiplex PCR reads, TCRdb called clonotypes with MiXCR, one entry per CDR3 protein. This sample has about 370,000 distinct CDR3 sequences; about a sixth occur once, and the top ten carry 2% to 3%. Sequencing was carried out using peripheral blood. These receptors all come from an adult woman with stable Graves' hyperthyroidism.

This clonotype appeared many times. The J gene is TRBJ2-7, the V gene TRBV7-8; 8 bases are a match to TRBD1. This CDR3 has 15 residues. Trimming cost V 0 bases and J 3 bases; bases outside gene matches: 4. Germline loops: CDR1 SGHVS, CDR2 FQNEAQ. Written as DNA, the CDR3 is TGTGCCAGCAGCTTAGCCCTTGACAGGGGCTACGAGCAGTACTTC. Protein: CASSLALDRGYEQYF.

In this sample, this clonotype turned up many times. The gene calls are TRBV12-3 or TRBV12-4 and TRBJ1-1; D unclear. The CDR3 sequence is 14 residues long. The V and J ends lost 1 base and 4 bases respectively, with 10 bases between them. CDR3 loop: CASSLGGYGTEAFF. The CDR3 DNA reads TGTGCCAGCAGTTTAGGAGGGTACGGCACTGAAGCTTTCTTT.

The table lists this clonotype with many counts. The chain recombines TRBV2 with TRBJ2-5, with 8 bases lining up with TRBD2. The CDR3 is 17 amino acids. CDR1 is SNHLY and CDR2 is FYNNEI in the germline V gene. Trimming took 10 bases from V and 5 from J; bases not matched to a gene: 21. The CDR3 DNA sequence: TGTGCCACCGTGGGCAAAACGGGACTAGATGCTCCGGAGACCCAGTACTTC. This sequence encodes CATVGKTGLDAPETQYF.

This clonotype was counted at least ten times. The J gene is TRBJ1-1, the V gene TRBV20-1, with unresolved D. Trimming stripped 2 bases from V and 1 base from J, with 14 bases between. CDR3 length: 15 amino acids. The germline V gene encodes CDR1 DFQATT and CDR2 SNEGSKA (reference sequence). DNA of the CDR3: TGCAGTGCTAGATACTTCGGACGGGAGAACACTGAAGCTTTCTTT. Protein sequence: CSARYFGRENTEAFF.

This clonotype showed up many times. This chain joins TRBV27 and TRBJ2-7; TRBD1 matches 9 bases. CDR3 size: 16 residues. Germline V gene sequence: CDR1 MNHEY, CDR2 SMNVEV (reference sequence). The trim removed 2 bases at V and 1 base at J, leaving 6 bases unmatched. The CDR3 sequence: CASSLRTGGTSYEQYF. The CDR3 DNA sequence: TGTGCCAGCAGTTTACGCACAGGGGGCACGTCCTACGAGCAGTACTTC.

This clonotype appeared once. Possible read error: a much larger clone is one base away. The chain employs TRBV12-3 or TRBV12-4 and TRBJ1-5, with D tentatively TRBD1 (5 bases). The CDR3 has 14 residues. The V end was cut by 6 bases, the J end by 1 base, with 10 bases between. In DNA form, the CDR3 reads TGTGCCAGCAGCTCGGACAACAGCAATCAGCCCCAGCATTTT. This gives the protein CASSSDNSNQPQHF.

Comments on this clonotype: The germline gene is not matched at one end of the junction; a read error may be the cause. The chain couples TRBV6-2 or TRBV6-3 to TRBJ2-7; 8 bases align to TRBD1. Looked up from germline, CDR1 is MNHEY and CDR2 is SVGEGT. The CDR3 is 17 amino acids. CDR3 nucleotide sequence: TGTGCCAGCAGTAACTCCAATTGGGACAGGAGGGCCTACGAGCAGTACTTC. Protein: CASSNSNWDRRAYEQYF.

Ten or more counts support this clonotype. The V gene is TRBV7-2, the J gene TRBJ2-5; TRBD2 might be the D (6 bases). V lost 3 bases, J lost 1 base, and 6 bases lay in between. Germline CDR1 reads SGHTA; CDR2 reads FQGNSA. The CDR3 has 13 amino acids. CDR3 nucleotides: TGTGCCAGCAGCTTTAGCGGCCAAGAGACCCAGTACTTC. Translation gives CASSFSGQETQYF.

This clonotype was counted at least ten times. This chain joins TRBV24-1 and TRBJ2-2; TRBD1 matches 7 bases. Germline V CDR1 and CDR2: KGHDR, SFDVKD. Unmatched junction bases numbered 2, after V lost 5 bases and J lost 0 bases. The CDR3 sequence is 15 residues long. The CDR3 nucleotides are TGTGCCACCAGTGTCGGGACAGCGAACACCGGGGAGCTGTTTTTT. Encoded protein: CATSVGTANTGELFF.

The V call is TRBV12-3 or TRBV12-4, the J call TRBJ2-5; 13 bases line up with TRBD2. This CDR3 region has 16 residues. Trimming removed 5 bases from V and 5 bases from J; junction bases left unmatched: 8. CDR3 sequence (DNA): TGTGCCAGCAGTCCACTTACTAGCGGGGGGGTGGAGACCCAGTACTTC. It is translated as CASSPLTSGGVETQYF.

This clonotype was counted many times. The chain's CDR3 is CASSYSGPINQPQHF. The CDR3 nucleotides read TGTGCCAGCAGTTACTCGGGACCGATCAATCAGCCCCAGCATTTT. The chain links TRBV6-5 to TRBJ1-5; D is perhaps TRBD1 (5 bases). Germline CDR1 is MNHEY and CDR2 is SVGAGI. Trimming shortened V by 0 bases and J by 3 bases, and 9 bases separated the two germline ends. The CDR3 totals 15 residues.

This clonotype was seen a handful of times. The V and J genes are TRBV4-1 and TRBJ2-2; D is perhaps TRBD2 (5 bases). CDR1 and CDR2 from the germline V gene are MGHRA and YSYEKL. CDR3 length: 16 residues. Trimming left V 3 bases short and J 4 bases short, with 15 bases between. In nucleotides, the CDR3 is TGCGCCAGCAGCCAGGAGGAGCAAGCTCCCACCGGGGAGCTGTTTTTT. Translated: CASSQEEQAPTGELFF.

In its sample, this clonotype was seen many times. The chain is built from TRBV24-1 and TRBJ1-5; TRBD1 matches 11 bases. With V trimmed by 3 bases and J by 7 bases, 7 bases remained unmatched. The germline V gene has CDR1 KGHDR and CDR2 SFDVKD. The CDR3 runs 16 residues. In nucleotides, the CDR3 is TGTGCCACCAGTGATGCGGGACAGGGGGAGGGACAGCCCCAGCATTTT. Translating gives CATSDAGQGEGQPQHF.

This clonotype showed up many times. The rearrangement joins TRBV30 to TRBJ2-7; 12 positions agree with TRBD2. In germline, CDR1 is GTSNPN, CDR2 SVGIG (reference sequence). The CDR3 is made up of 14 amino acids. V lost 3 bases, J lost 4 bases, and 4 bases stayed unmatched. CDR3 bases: TGTGCCTGGAGGAGGACTAGCGGGATTTACGAGCAGTACTTC. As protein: CAWRRTSGIYEQYF.

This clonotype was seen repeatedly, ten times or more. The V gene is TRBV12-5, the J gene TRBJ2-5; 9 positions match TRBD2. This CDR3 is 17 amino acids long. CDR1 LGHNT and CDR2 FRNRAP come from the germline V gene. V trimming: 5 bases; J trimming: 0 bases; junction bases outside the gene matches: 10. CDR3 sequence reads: CASGPPNPSGNQETQYF. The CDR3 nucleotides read TGTGCTAGTGGTCCCCCTAATCCTAGCGGGAACCAAGAGACCCAGTACTTC.